The 4 T cell receptor beta chains listed next were all sequenced from one sample in a study of cytomegalovirus exposure and HLA in healthy donors. PCR employed 60 Vbeta and 13 Jbeta primers. Only in-frame clones appear in the TCRdb table, and some are missing; sequencing was by immunoSEQ multiplex PCR. The data hold about 210,000 clones, with around 86% observed a single time. The sequenced sample consisted of PBMCs. These receptor sequences come from a woman between 45 and 65 years old in good health and CMV-seropositive.

This clone was found once. This sequence joins TRBV9 and TRBJ2-2; no definite D call. CDR1 is SGDLS and CDR2 is YYNGEE in the germline V gene. This CDR3 spans 15 amino acids. The ends were cut back, 4 bases at V and 1 base at J, with 11 bases in the middle. CDR3 sequence (DNA): TGTGCCAGCAGCCCCCGTAACGGGAACACCGGGGAGCTGTTTTTT. The encoded protein is CASSPRNGNTGELFF.

Turning to this clone: Other DNA variants within this sample encode the same CDR3. The V call is TRBV6-5, the J call TRBJ1-1; TRBD1 aligns across 7 bases. Germline assignment: CDR1 MNHEY and CDR2 SVGAGI. V dropped 6 bases and J dropped 1; count of bases not matched to a gene: 2. This CDR3 has 13 residues. CDR3 coding DNA: TGTGCCAGCAGCCGACAGGGGAACACTGAAGCTTTCTTT. It is translated as CASSRQGNTEAFF.

The rearrangement joins TRBV11-2 to TRBJ1-1; TRBD1 agrees at 11 bases. This CDR3 has 17 residues. Germline V gives CDR1 SGHAT, CDR2 FQNNGV. Trimming took 1 base from V and 5 from J; bases not matched to a gene: 9. CDR3: CASSLGTGGVVLTEAFF. CDR3 nucleotide sequence: TGTGCCAGCAGCTTAGGGACAGGGGGCGTAGTTTTGACTGAAGCTTTCTTT. Based on the CDR3 plus reference TRBV11-2 and TRBJ1-1, the full variable domain is EAGVAQSPRYKIIEKRQSVAFWCNPISGHATLYWYQQILGQGPKLLIQFQNNGVVDDSQLPKDRFSAERLKGVDSTLKIQPAKLEDSAVYLCASSLGTGGVVLTEAFFGQGTRLTVV.

In nucleotides, the CDR3 is TGTGCCAGCAGCTTGAGAATCAGCCGGGGTAACACTGAAGCTTTCTTT. Translation gives CASSLRISRGNTEAFF. This sequence joins TRBV5-4 and TRBJ1-1; D gene ambiguous. The CDR3 runs to 16 residues. Deletions cut 1 base from V and 2 bases from J, with 15 bases between. Looked up from germline, CDR1 is SGHNT and CDR2 is YYREEE (reference sequence).